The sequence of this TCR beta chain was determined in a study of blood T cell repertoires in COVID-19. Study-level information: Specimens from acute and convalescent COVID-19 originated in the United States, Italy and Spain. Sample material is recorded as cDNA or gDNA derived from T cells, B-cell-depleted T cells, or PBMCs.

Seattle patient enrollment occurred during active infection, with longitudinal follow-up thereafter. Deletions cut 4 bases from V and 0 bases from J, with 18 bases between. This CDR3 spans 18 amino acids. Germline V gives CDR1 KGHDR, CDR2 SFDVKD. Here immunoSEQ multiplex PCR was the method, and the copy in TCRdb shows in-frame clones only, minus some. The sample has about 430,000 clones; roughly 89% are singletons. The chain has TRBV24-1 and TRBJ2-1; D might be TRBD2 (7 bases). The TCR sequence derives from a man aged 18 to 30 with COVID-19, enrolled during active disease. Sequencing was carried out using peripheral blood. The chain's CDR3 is CATSDSTGLDSSYNEQFF. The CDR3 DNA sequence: TGTGCCACCAGTGACTCGACAGGACTAGATAGCTCCTACAATGAGCAGTTCTTC.